Listed below are T cell receptor beta chains from one sample, sequenced in a study of PD-L1 blockade in urothelial cancer. Sequencing used immunoSEQ multiplex PCR; TCRdb keeps in-frame clones, though not all of them. The table records about 30,000 clones, 75% to 85% of them present only once. The specimen comprised PBMCs, sampled around atezolizumab (anti-PD-L1) treatment. The receptors were sampled from a man aged 65 to 85 with urothelial cancer. Both conserved end residues are part of each CDR3. Clone sizes are given selectively: once, few, many, or a class where the clone is expanded.

v_gene: TRBV19; abundance: NA; j_gene: TRBJ1-6; CDR3aa: CASSLQGTSYNSPLHF
v_gene: TRBV19; abundance: NA; j_gene: TRBJ1-2; CDR3aa: CASSFKGARTNGYTF
v_gene: TRBV7-8; abundance: NA; j_gene: TRBJ1-1; CDR3aa: CASTGGAWNTEAFF
v_gene: TRBV5-1; abundance: NA; j_gene: TRBJ2-5; CDR3aa: CASRAESLETQYF
v_gene: TRBV11-3; abundance: NA; j_gene: TRBJ2-3; CDR3aa: CASSPLSGSTDTQYF
v_gene: TRBV7-2; abundance: few; j_gene: TRBJ2-7; CDR3aa: CASSSKDYSGEQYF
v_gene: TRBV11-3; abundance: NA; j_gene: TRBJ1-4; CDR3aa: CASSYTGGVATNEKLFF
v_gene: TRBV19; abundance: NA; j_gene: TRBJ1-6; CDR3aa: CASSLGLLNSPLHF
v_gene: TRBV18; abundance: NA; j_gene: TRBJ1-5; CDR3aa: CASSPPSWGGVGNQPQHF
v_gene: TRBV2; abundance: NA; j_gene: TRBJ2-7; CDR3aa: CASSLKRTGVEQYF
v_gene: TRBV27; abundance: NA; j_gene: TRBJ1-2; CDR3aa: CASSLKGTSGYTF
v_gene: TRBV19; abundance: NA; j_gene: TRBJ2-1; CDR3aa: CASSIGWGGLTYNEQFF
v_gene: TRBV7-2; abundance: NA; j_gene: TRBJ2-1; CDR3aa: CASSGQGARNEQFF
v_gene: TRBV6-5; abundance: NA; j_gene: TRBJ1-2; CDR3aa: CASSYSGGGYTF
v_gene: TRBV7-2; abundance: NA; j_gene: TRBJ2-7; CDR3aa: CASSPRTGRNYEQYF
v_gene: TRBV7-8; abundance: NA; j_gene: TRBJ2-3; CDR3aa: CASSPKGDRSTDTQYF
v_gene: TRBV5-5; abundance: NA; j_gene: TRBJ2-1; CDR3aa: CASSLAPSSSYNEQFF
v_gene: TRBV4-1; abundance: NA; j_gene: TRBJ2-3; CDR3aa: CASSPAPGGGTDTQYF
v_gene: TRBV19; abundance: once; j_gene: TRBJ1-1; CDR3aa: CASSTPGQGPEAFF
v_gene: TRBV7-8; abundance: NA; j_gene: TRBJ1-2; CDR3aa: CASSLGSHRYGYTF
v_gene: TRBV2; abundance: NA; j_gene: TRBJ1-5; CDR3aa: CASSEGHYSNQPQHF
v_gene: TRBV30; abundance: NA; j_gene: NA; CDR3aa: CAWDRADTGELFF
v_gene: TRBV6-5; abundance: NA; j_gene: TRBJ2-2; CDR3aa: CASRDQGNTGELFF
v_gene: TRBV30; abundance: NA; j_gene: TRBJ1-6; CDR3aa: CAWTLGGVGSPLHF
v_gene: TRBV18; abundance: NA; j_gene: TRBJ2-1; CDR3aa: CASSPPNRGDEQFF
v_gene: TRBV15; abundance: NA; j_gene: TRBJ2-3; CDR3aa: CATSRDSVRGGDTQYF
v_gene: TRBV7-9; abundance: NA; j_gene: TRBJ2-7; CDR3aa: CASSRTASVQYF
v_gene: TRBV5-1; abundance: NA; j_gene: TRBJ2-7; CDR3aa: CASSLMTASYEQYF
v_gene: TRBV19; abundance: NA; j_gene: TRBJ2-7; CDR3aa: CASSIERGRYEQYF